This record concerns one T cell receptor (beta chain) sequence. Its antigen is not identified. These data originate in a study of T cell responses to AZD1222 COVID-19 vaccine. The study's findings and limits: CD4 TCRs associated with vaccination spanned spike, dominating at 160-218 and 743-854. After the peak T cell response, and only then, were repertoires sampled.

Assay: immunoSEQ multiplex PCR; the TCRdb copy retains only in-frame clones and omits some. The sample lists about 100,000 clones, 88% seen once, with under 2% in the top ten. Germline loops: CDR1 KGHSH, CDR2 LQKENI. Trimming shortened V by 0 bases and J by 4 bases, and 18 bases separated the two germline ends. The CDR3 spans 17 residues. This sequence originates from an adult in good health. Sequences were derived from peripheral blood, sampled on day 0 of AZD1222 vaccination. This chain joins TRBV18 and TRBJ1-1; D ambiguous. The CDR3 sequence: CASSPPSSDYFSTEAFF. The CDR3 nucleotides are TGTGCCAGCTCACCACCTAGTTCGGACTATTTTTCCACTGAAGCTTTCTTT.